This T cell receptor beta chain originates from a study of T-cell memory formation after mild COVID-19. The study's findings and limits: Cross-reactive memory appears to have joined, as suggested by some responding clones showing up in pre-infection memory.

The germline CDR1 and CDR2 sequences are SGHAT and FQDESV (reference sequence). CDR3 length equals 16 residues. The V gene end was trimmed by 1 base and the J gene end by 4 bases; junction bases not matched to a gene: 6. 5'RACE, which relied on constant-segment primers, yielded TCR alpha and TCR beta cDNA libraries carrying sample barcodes and UMIs. TCRdb called the 5' RACE reads again in MiXCR, with one record for every CDR3 protein. The sample comprises 450,000 to 650,000 distinct CDR3 sequences, approximately 21% of which are singletons, and 8.4% rests with the top ten. A note on this clonotype: Its antigen remains unknown.

The receptor was isolated from an adult woman who had mild COVID-19 (a few samples of this study predate the infection). Cell type and time point are not known. V usage is TRBV11-1 and J usage is TRBJ2-7; 11 bases are shared with TRBD2. Sequenced input: PBMCs or a T cell subset sorted from them (not recorded which). In nucleotides, the CDR3 is TGTGCCAGCAGCTTAGGATTCGGGACTAGCGGTTACGAGCAGTACTTC. Residues: CASSLGFGTSGYEQYF.